This T cell receptor beta chain was sequenced for a study of T cells after yellow fever vaccination. Study background: SMART-Seq v4 Ultra Low Input handled preparation of low-cell-number fractions.

Study outcomes and limitations: Secondary responses were weaker yet peaked faster, day 5 versus 15. Subsequent to the booster, the majority of primary-vaccination clones reappeared (96% CD4, 88% CD8).

TCRdb fed the 5' RACE reads into MiXCR, producing one record per CDR3 protein. This sample has 250,000 to 300,000 distinct CDR3 sequences; around 13% occur once, and the top ten carry less than 0.55%. A note on this clonotype: As yet, its antigen is unknown.

Here the sequenced sample was CD4+ T cells sorted from PBMCs, taken 45 days after the yellow fever booster vaccination. The TCR was taken from a man aged 30 to 45 who received the YFV17D yellow fever vaccine.

The CDR3 sequence is CATSRRASGSGLTDTQYF. The CDR3 bases are TGTGCCACCTCTAGACGGGCTAGCGGGAGCGGTTTAACAGATACGCAGTATTTT. This chain uses TRBV15 with TRBJ2-3, with 10 bases aligning to TRBD2. Looked up from germline, CDR1 is LNHNV and CDR2 is YYDKDF (reference sequence). With 8 bases clipped from V and 3 bases from J, the junction kept 17 bases outside the gene matches. This CDR3 has 18 residues.